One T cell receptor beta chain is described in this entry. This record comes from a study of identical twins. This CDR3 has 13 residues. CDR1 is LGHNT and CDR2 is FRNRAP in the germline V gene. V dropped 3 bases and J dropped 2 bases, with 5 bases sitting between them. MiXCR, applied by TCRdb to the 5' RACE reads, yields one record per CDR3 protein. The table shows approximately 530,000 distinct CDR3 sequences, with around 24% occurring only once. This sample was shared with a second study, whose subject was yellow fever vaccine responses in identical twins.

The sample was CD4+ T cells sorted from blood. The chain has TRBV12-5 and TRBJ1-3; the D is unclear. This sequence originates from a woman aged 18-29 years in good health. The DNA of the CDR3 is TGTGCTAGTGGTTTACAAACTGGAAACACCATATATTTT. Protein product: CASGLQTGNTIYF.